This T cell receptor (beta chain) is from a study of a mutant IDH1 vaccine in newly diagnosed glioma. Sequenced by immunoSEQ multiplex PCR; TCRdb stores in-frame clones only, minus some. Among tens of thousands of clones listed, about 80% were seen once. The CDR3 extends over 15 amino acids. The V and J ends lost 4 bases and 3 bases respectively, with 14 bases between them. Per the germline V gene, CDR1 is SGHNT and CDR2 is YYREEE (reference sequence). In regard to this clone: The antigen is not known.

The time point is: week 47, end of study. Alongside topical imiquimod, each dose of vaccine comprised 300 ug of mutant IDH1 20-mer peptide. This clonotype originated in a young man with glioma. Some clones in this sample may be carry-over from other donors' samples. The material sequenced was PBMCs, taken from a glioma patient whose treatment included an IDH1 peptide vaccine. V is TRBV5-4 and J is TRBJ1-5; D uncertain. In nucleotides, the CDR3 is TGTGCCAGCAGCCTGGATCTGGGAAACAATCAGCCCCAGCATTTT. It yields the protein CASSLDLGNNQPQHF.